In this sample, the clone carrying this T cell receptor beta chain turned up a few times. The antigen remains undetermined. Time point noted: week 3, after first cycle of checkpoint inhibitor. Disease control meant complete response, partial response or stable disease at 12 weeks. Patients had no prior systemic cancer treatment, immunosuppressants or other active cancers. This sample stems from a study of blood T cell dynamics during melanoma immunotherapy. At the level of the study: Standard first-line treatment here was pembrolizumab or nivolumab plus ipilimumab in metastatic melanoma. General study points: Unlike progressors, later disease-control patients had W3 repertoires gaining clonality or diversity.

The table came from immunoSEQ multiplex PCR; TCRdb's copy has only in-frame clones and leaves some out. The repertoire holds 25,000 to 35,000 clones, with around four fifths as singletons. The CDR3 runs to 15 residues. V was clipped by 8 bases and J by 2 bases, with 18 bases between them. Per the germline V gene, CDR1 is MDHEN and CDR2 is SYDVKM. This material consisted of blood, taken from a patient treated with checkpoint blockade. The sequence came from a human donor with melanoma. The V gene is TRBV28, the J gene TRBJ1-2, with D perhaps matching TRBD1 (6 bases). Here the CDR3 DNA reads TGTGCCAGCCTATTACAGGGTGCAGGAAACTATGGCTACACCTTC. It translates to CASLLQGAGNYGYTF.